These 8 T cell receptor beta chains came from one sample sequenced in a study of cytomegalovirus exposure and HLA in healthy donors (dated by TCRdb to the late 2010s). The library was prepared using the immunoSEQ multiplex PCR assay. For the multiplex PCR, a mixture combining 60 forward primers for TCR Vbeta segments and 13 reverse primers for TCR Jbeta segments was used. Sourced from immuneACCESS, this table was stored by TCRdb with only in-frame sequences that have V and J called. A share of the clones is absent; for the studies checked, an unresolved V gene accounts for under half, and the remainder has no known explanation. Within this sample are approximately 120,000 clones, with about 76% of them counted one time only. The top ten clonotypes cover 2.2% of the sample. Sequenced: PBMCs. The receptors stem from a woman aged 30 to 39 in good health and CMV-seronegative.

This clone was counted between two and nine times. The V call is TRBV7-3, the J call TRBJ1-1; unclear D gene. The CDR3 consists of 14 residues. V gave up 2 bases and J gave up 1 base, with 8 bases separating them. The V gene's germline CDR1 is SGHTA and CDR2 FQGTGA. The CDR3 is CASSLLGANTEAFF. The CDR3 nucleotides read TGTGCCAGCAGCTTATTAGGAGCGAACACTGAAGCTTTCTTT.

This clone has just one count. The chain employs TRBV14 and TRBJ1-2; TRBD1 matches at 7 bases. The CDR3 is 15 residues long. Unmatched junction bases numbered 9, after V lost 6 bases and J lost 2 bases. The germline CDR1 and CDR2 sequences are SGHDN and FVKESK. CDR3 nucleotide sequence: TGTGCCAGCAGGGCCACGGGACAGCCAAACTATGGCTACACCTTC. Protein product: CASRATGQPNYGYTF.

The gene calls are TRBV5-4 and TRBJ2-3, with a possible D match to TRBD1 (5 bases). There are 13 residues in the CDR3. Germline-derived CDR1 and CDR2 are SGHNT and YYREEE (reference sequence). V lost 10 bases and J 4 bases, leaving 16 bases between the germline ends. Written as DNA, the CDR3 is TGTGCCCCAGGGCCCAACTCCGCAGATACGCAGTATTTT. It translates to CAPGPNSADTQYF.

On this clone: The junction does not match germline at one end; this may be a read error. The gene calls are TRBV28 and TRBJ2-7, with a possible D match to TRBD1 (6 bases). The CDR3 is 14 residues long. Germline V CDR1 and CDR2: MDHEN, SYDVKM. CDR3 amino acids: CASSHGTISHEQYF. CDR3 in DNA: TGTGCCAGCAGTCACGGGACAATCTCCCACGAGCAGTACTTC.

This chain links TRBV27 with TRBJ2-5; no firm D call. Trimming took off 1 base at V and 2 bases at J, with 8 bases between the two ends. Germline V gene data show CDR1 as MNHEY and CDR2 as SMNVEV (reference sequence). The CDR3 is made up of 14 amino acids. The CDR3 DNA is TGTGCCAGCAGTTTATTACCCGGGCAAGAGACCCAGTACTTC. Translation: CASSLLPGQETQYF.

V gene TRBV2 combines with J gene TRBJ1-3; 10 bases are shared with TRBD1. The J segment lost 4 bases and the V segment lost 6 bases, leaving 3 bases of the junction unmatched. The CDR3 is 14 amino acids. Germline CDR1 is SNHLY and CDR2 is FYNNEI. The CDR3 protein is CASSGGQGGNTIYF. CDR3 in DNA: TGTGCCAGCAGCGGGGGACAGGGGGGAAACACCATATATTTT.

Concerning this clone: This CDR3 is also generated by other DNA sequences in the sample. The J gene is TRBJ2-1, the V gene TRBV29-1, with TRBD1 matching over 8 bases. The length of the CDR3 is 13 residues. The germline V gene has CDR1 SQVTM and CDR2 ANQGSEA. V was clipped by 4 bases and J by 3 bases; unmatched bases: 2. CDR3: CSVGTGGYNEQFF. The DNA for the CDR3 is TGCAGCGTTGGAACAGGGGGCTACAATGAGCAGTTCTTC.

In nucleotides, the CDR3 is TGTGCCAGCAGTGAAGCGTCCCGACAGTTCACTAGCACAGATACGCAGTATTTT. Its protein product is CASSEASRQFTSTDTQYF. The V gene is TRBV2, the J gene TRBJ2-3; maybe TRBD1 (5 bases). The CDR3 covers 18 residues. Germline V CDR1 and CDR2: SNHLY, FYNNEI. V lost 0 bases to trimming and J lost 0 bases, with 16 bases between them.